This TCR beta chain was found in a study of early T cells in non-severe SARS-CoV-2 infection. TCRdb reanalysed the 5' RACE reads using MiXCR and keeps one entry per CDR3 protein. Of about 56,000 distinct CDR3 sequences in the sample, around 16% were seen once. The germline CDR1 and CDR2 sequences are SGHVS and FNYEAQ. V lost 4 bases to trimming and J lost 6 bases; unmatched junction nucleotides: 7. The length of the CDR3 is 15 residues. The source material was whole blood, sampled at baseline. This sequence joins TRBV7-6 and TRBJ2-7; TRBD2 matches 12 bases. The clonotype comes from an adult who was a healthcare worker with PCR-confirmed SARS-CoV-2 infection or an uninfected control (not recorded which). The CDR3 sequence: CASSSLRLAGVEQYF. The CDR3 coding sequence is TGTGCCAGCAGCTCCCTCCGACTAGCGGGGGTCGAGCAGTACTTC. Supplemented by reference TRBV7-6 and TRBJ2-7, the full variable domain reads GAGVSQSPRYKVTKRGQDVALRCDPISGHVSLYWYRQALGQGPEFLTYFNYEAQQDKSGLPNDRFSAERPEGSISTLTIQRTEQRDSAMYRCASSSLRLAGVEQYFGPGTRLTVT.